Below, 19 T cell receptor beta chains from the same sample are listed, as sequenced in a study of PD-L1 blockade in urothelial cancer. Sequenced by immunoSEQ multiplex PCR; TCRdb stores in-frame clones only, minus some. In the table there are approximately 45,000 clones, 80% to 85% of which are singletons. Time point of the sample: pretreatment peripheral blood. Sequenced material: PBMCs, taken around atezolizumab (anti-PD-L1) treatment. Receptor source: a man aged 45 to 65 with urothelial cancer.

V usage is TRBV15 and J usage is TRBJ2-1; D perhaps matches TRBD1 (5 bases). In germline, CDR1 is LNHNV, CDR2 YYDKDF (reference sequence). V gave up 6 bases and J gave up 2 bases, with 8 bases separating them. The CDR3 runs to 13 residues. CDR3 region: CATSRGAYNEQFF. Here the CDR3 DNA reads TGTGCCACCAGTAGGGGCGCCTACAATGAGCAGTTCTTC.

This sequence joins TRBV19 and TRBJ1-1; D not certain. The CDR3 extends over 14 amino acids. The ends were cut back, 5 bases at V and 2 bases at J, with 12 bases in the middle. Germline CDR1 LNHDA, CDR2 SQIVND (reference sequence). The DNA for the CDR3 is TGTGCCAGTAGTCCCCGAGAGGGAAACACTGAAGCTTTCTTT. Its translation is CASSPREGNTEAFF. The full variable domain, in which reference TRBV19 and TRBJ1-1 provide the parts outside the CDR3, is DGGITQSPKYLFRKEGQNVTLSCEQNLNHDAMYWYRQDPGQGLRLIYYSQIVNDFQKGDIAEGYSVSREKKESFPLTVTSAQKNPTAFYLCASSPREGNTEAFFGQGTRLTVV.

The chain is built from TRBV5-6 and TRBJ2-7; D not resolved. Trimming took 0 bases from V and 0 from J, leaving 4 bases between them. Looked up from germline, CDR1 is SGHDT and CDR2 is YYEEEE. The CDR3 has 13 amino acids. CDR3 sequence: CASSLDRSYEQYF. CDR3 DNA sequence: TGTGCCAGCAGCTTGGATCGCTCCTACGAGCAGTACTTC.

Sample share makes this clone medium-sized. The chain has TRBV27 and TRBJ2-1, with unresolved D. Trimming shortened V by 8 bases and J by 3 bases, and 17 bases separated the two germline ends. CDR3 size: 15 residues. CDR1 and CDR2 from the germline V gene are MNHEY and SMNVEV (reference sequence). CDR3 loop: CASAVGVLGYNEQFF. In nucleotides, the CDR3 is TGTGCCAGCGCGGTAGGTGTCTTGGGCTACAATGAGCAGTTCTTC.

The sample holds a few counts of this clone. V and J are TRBV29-1 and TRBJ1-2, with D tentatively TRBD1 (6 bases). V lost 5 bases to trimming and J lost 5 bases, with 24 bases between them. This CDR3 region has 16 residues. From germline, CDR1 is SQVTM and CDR2 ANQGSEA. CDR3 protein: CSVSKGTPTSGYGYTF. The CDR3 DNA follows: TGCAGCGTTTCCAAAGGGACACCAACGAGTGGATATGGCTACACCTTC.

The table lists this clone with a count of one. This chain links TRBV7-8 with TRBJ2-4; no definite D call. The V end lost 5 bases, the J end lost 1 base, and 6 bases lay between the germline ends. Germline loops: CDR1 SGHVS, CDR2 FQNEAQ. The CDR3 is 13 amino acids. CDR3 DNA sequence: TGTGCCAGCAGCGTTAGCGCCAAAAACATTCAGTACTTC. The encoded protein is CASSVSAKNIQYF.

CDR3 nucleotide sequence: TGTGCCAGCAGCCCTCGCTCGGGGTCCAACACTGAAGCTTTCTTT. This encodes CASSPRSGSNTEAFF. The chain carries TRBV7-9 and TRBJ1-1; D is unclear. The CDR3 loop spans 15 amino acids. Germline-derived CDR1 and CDR2 are SEHNR and FQNEAQ (reference sequence). The V gene lost 5 bases and the J gene lost 2 bases, with 15 bases spanning the gap.

The chain uses TRBV6-1 and TRBJ1-2, with 7 bases that match TRBD1. There are 19 residues in the CDR3. Germline V gives CDR1 MNHNS, CDR2 SASEGT. Unmatched junction bases numbered 15, after V lost 2 bases and J lost 0 bases. This CDR3 is CASSESIKGQLKANYGYTF. DNA for the CDR3: TGTGCCAGCAGTGAATCTATCAAGGGACAGCTAAAAGCTAACTATGGCTACACCTTC.

The V call is TRBV6-5, the J call TRBJ2-5; 10 bases align to TRBD2. Germline values: CDR1 MNHEY, CDR2 SVGAGI. After removal of 8 bases from V and 5 bases from J, the junction contained 8 bases not matched to a gene. The CDR3 is 14 residues long. CDR3: CASRRTSGAETQYF. The CDR3 bases are TGTGCCAGCCGAAGAACTAGCGGGGCCGAGACCCAGTACTTC.

The chain couples TRBV7-9 to TRBJ2-1; D possibly corresponds to TRBD2 (5 bases). V lost 0 bases and J 15 bases, leaving 15 bases between the germline ends. The germline gives CDR1 SEHNR, CDR2 FQNEAQ (reference sequence). This CDR3 contains 13 residues. CDR3 bases: TGTGCCAGCAGCTTAGCGGAAGCGGCTAGTCTGTTCTTC. Protein sequence: CASSLAEAASLFF.

V is TRBV4-1 and J is TRBJ2-3; 8 bases match TRBD2. The CDR3 totals 16 residues. Germline V gives CDR1 MGHRA, CDR2 YSYEKL. V lost 4 bases, J lost 3 bases, and 9 bases stayed unmatched. CDR3 nucleotide sequence: TGCGCCAGCAGCCCTGAAGGCGGGAGGTCTACAGATACGCAGTATTTT. Its protein is CASSPEGGRSTDTQYF.

As DNA, the CDR3 is TGTGCCAGCAGCAGGGACAGACTCCTCACTGAAGCTTTCTTT. Its translation is CASSRDRLLTEAFF. The chain joins TRBV16 to TRBJ1-1; 7 bases map to TRBD1. The CDR3 length is 14 residues. J was trimmed by 4 bases and V by 5 bases; bases with no gene match: 7. Germline V CDR1 and CDR2: KGHSY, FQNENV.

This clone was observed a few times. The chain employs TRBV7-9 and TRBJ1-3; possibly TRBD1 for D (5 bases). Deletions cut 1 base from V and 5 bases from J, with 12 bases between. This CDR3 is built from 15 residues. In germline, CDR1 is SEHNR, CDR2 FQNEAQ (reference sequence). The CDR3 bases are TGTGCCAGCAGCTTAGAGGGGCAGCTCCGAAACACCATATATTTT. Its protein product is CASSLEGQLRNTIYF.

The chain is built from TRBV5-5 and TRBJ1-3; possible D gene TRBD1, 5 bases. Germline V gene data show CDR1 as SGHKS and CDR2 as YYEKEE (reference sequence). V gave up 0 bases and J gave up 8 bases, with 18 bases separating them. The length of the CDR3 is 16 residues. The CDR3 protein is CASSLVASGPRDTIYF. The CDR3 DNA sequence: TGTGCCAGCAGCTTGGTAGCATCAGGGCCTAGGGACACCATATATTTT.

V and J are TRBV2 and TRBJ1-1; TRBD1 matches at 7 bases. This CDR3 contains 14 residues. The V gene end was trimmed by 3 bases and the J gene end by 6 bases; junction bases not matched to a gene: 7. The germline CDR1 and CDR2 sequences are SNHLY and FYNNEI. The CDR3 nucleotides read TGTGCCAGCAGTGACGAAGGGGGCGTCTCTGAAGCTTTCTTT. Protein: CASSDEGGVSEAFF.

The CDR3 spells CASSVGLETQYF. CDR3 DNA sequence: TGTGCCAGCAGTGTCGGGTTGGAGACCCAGTACTTC. V gene TRBV28 combines with J gene TRBJ2-5; D is undetermined. The CDR3 runs to 12 residues. Deletions cut 5 bases from V and 5 bases from J, with 9 bases between. Germline V gives CDR1 MDHEN, CDR2 SYDVKM.

This chain links TRBV6-5 with TRBJ2-3; 8 bases line up with TRBD1. CDR3 length equals 15 residues. CDR1 is MNHEY and CDR2 is SVGAGI in the germline V gene. Losses at the gene ends were 4 bases for V and 4 bases for J; bases not matched to a gene: 7. The CDR3 spells CASSWGTGRADTQYF. In nucleotides, the CDR3 is TGTGCCAGCAGTTGGGGGACAGGTCGGGCAGATACGCAGTATTTT.

This clone was counted once. J is TRBJ1-1 and V is TRBV10-2; D uncertain. With 11 bases removed from V and 4 bases from J, the gap between germline ends came to 5 bases. The CDR3 has 9 amino acids. Germline V gene data show CDR1 as WSHSY and CDR2 as SAAADI. CDR3 protein: CAAGTEAFF. In DNA, the CDR3 is TGCGCCGCCGGCACTGAAGCTTTCTTT.

The chain links TRBV2 to TRBJ1-1, with D possibly matching TRBD1 (5 bases). Trimming left V 4 bases short and J 1 base short, with 7 bases between. This CDR3 comprises 13 residues. Germline loops: CDR1 SNHLY, CDR2 FYNNEI. The CDR3 loop reads CASSVQANTEAFF. CDR3 nucleotide sequence: TGTGCCAGCAGTGTACAGGCGAACACTGAAGCTTTCTTT.